These 11 T cell receptor beta chains originate from one sample sequenced in a study of blood T cell repertoires in COVID-19. TCRdb's table, derived via immunoSEQ multiplex PCR, lists solely in-frame clones and lacks some. The sample has 350,000 or so clones; 90% are singletons. The specimen was peripheral blood. The receptors here all came from a man in his late teens or twenties with active or convalescent COVID-19.

The chain joins TRBV25-1 to TRBJ1-6, with 9 bases lining up with TRBD1. In germline, CDR1 is MGHDK, CDR2 SYGVNS. J gave up 11 bases and V 6 bases, and 8 bases lay outside the gene matches. CDR3 length: 14 residues. CDR3 sequence reads: CASSLTGTGTPLHF. The CDR3 DNA reads TGTGCCAGCAGCCTTACCGGGACAGGGACACCCCTCCACTTT.

Here the CDR3 reads CASRIAQVNTGELFF. CDR3 DNA sequence: TGTGCCAGTAGGATCGCACAAGTGAACACCGGGGAGCTGTTTTTT. The chain carries TRBV19 and TRBJ2-2; no firm D call. Germline CDR1 is LNHDA and CDR2 is SQIVND (reference sequence). The CDR3 runs 15 residues. The germline V and J ends were trimmed by 6 bases and 1 base, with 12 bases remaining between them.

The chain carries TRBV6-5 and TRBJ1-1, with no clear D. The CDR3 is made up of 16 amino acids. Germline CDR1 reads MNHEY; CDR2 reads SVGAGI. Deletions cut 2 bases from V and 4 bases from J, with 17 bases between. CDR3 nucleotide sequence: TGTGCCAGCAGTTACACCTTCGCCACGCCCGGCACTGAAGCTTTCTTT. Protein product: CASSYTFATPGTEAFF.

J is TRBJ2-2 and V is TRBV6-2 or TRBV6-3; 10 bases line up with TRBD2. Trimming removed 5 bases from V and 2 bases from J; junction bases left unmatched: 8. The CDR3 runs to 17 residues. The germline V gene has CDR1 MNHEY and CDR2 SVGEGT. CDR3: CASSHRTSGANTGELFF. As DNA, the CDR3 is TGTGCCAGCAGTCACAGGACTAGCGGAGCTAACACCGGGGAGCTGTTTTTT.

The chain has TRBV29-1 and TRBJ1-1, with no clear D. Germline V gives CDR1 SQVTM, CDR2 ANQGSEA. The CDR3 consists of 10 residues. V lost 5 bases and J lost 3, with 4 bases in between. CDR3 nucleotide sequence: TGCAGCGTTTTCGACACTGAAGCTTTCTTT. Translating gives CSVFDTEAFF.

The chain links TRBV10-3 to TRBJ1-1; a weak D match, TRBD1 (5 bases). CDR1 is ENHRY and CDR2 is SYGVKD in the germline V gene. The V end was cut by 6 bases, the J end by 1 base, with 15 bases between. There are 15 residues in the CDR3. The CDR3 here is CAIRERGEGNTEAFF. The CDR3 nucleotides are TGTGCCATCAGGGAGCGGGGGGAGGGGAACACTGAAGCTTTCTTT.

Worth noting for this clone: An end of the junction does not agree with germline; a read error may underlie this. This sequence joins TRBV27 and TRBJ2-6; perhaps TRBD1 as D (5 bases). The CDR3 covers 17 residues. Germline-derived CDR1 and CDR2 are MNHEY and SMNVEV (reference sequence). The DNA for the CDR3 is TGTGCCAGCAGTTTCCAGGTCACGAGCTCTGGGGCCAACGTGCTGACTTTC. Its protein product is CASSFQVTSSGANVLTF. Full variable domain (outside the CDR3, taken from reference TRBV27 and TRBJ2-6): EAQVTQNPRYLITVTGKKLTVTCSQNMNHEYMSWYRQDPGLGLRQIYYSMNVEVTDKGDVPEGYKVSRKEKRNFPLILESPSPNQTSLYFCASSFQVTSSGANVLTFGAGSRLTVL.

V is TRBV28 and J is TRBJ2-7; the D gene is possibly TRBD1 (6 bases). Trimming stripped 6 bases from V and 1 base from J, with 7 bases between. The CDR3 has 12 residues. CDR1 MDHEN and CDR2 SYDVKM come from the germline V gene. This CDR3 is CASSQGSYEQYF. CDR3 coding DNA: TGTGCCAGCAGCCAGGGGTCCTACGAGCAGTACTTC.

The chain recombines TRBV19 with TRBJ2-4; D possibly corresponds to TRBD1 (6 bases). V was pared by 4 bases and J by 1 base, with 26 bases between. The CDR3 loop spans 20 amino acids. CDR1 and CDR2 (germline): LNHDA, SQIVND (reference sequence). CDR3 coding DNA: TGTGCCAGTAGTACGAAACGGGGCAGGGGCACCAGAGCTGCCAAAAACATTCAGTACTTC. It translates to CASSTKRGRGTRAAKNIQYF.

The rearrangement links TRBV5-1 to TRBJ2-3, with a possible D match to TRBD1 (6 bases). CDR3 length equals 17 residues. Per germline, CDR1 SGHRS and CDR2 YFSETQ. V was pared by 1 base and J by 3 bases, with 18 bases between. The CDR3 loop is CASSLLLGQSNTDTQYF. The CDR3 DNA reads as TGCGCCAGCAGCTTGCTATTAGGACAGAGCAATACAGATACGCAGTATTTT.

The chain carries TRBV6-6 and TRBJ2-7; D perhaps matches TRBD2 (5 bases). V lost 0 bases, J lost 4 bases, and 13 bases lay in between. Germline V gene lookup returns CDR1 MNHNY and CDR2 SVGAGI (reference sequence). This CDR3 comprises 15 residues. CDR3 nucleotide sequence: TGTGCCAGCAGTTACTCCGGGAAGTTAGGGTACGAGCAGTACTTC. This codes for CASSYSGKLGYEQYF.